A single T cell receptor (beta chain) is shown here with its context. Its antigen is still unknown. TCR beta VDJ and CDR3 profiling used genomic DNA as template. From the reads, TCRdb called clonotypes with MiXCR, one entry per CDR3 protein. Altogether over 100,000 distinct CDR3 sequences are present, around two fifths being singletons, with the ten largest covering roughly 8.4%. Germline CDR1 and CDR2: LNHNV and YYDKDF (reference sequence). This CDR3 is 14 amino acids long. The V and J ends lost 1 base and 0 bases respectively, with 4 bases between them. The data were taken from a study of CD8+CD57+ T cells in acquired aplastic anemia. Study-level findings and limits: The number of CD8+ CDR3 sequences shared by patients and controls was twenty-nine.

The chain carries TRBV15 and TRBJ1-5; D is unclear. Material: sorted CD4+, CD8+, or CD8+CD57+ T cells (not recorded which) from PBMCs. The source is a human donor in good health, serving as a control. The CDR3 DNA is TGTGCCACCAGCAGAGGAAATAGCAATCAGCCCCAGCATTTT. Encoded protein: CATSRGNSNQPQHF. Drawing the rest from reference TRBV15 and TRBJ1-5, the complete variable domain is DAMVIQNPRYQVTQFGKPVTLSCSQTLNHNVMYWYQQKSSQAPKLLFHYYDKDFNNEADTPDNFQSRRPNTSFCFLDIRSPGLGDTAMYLCATSRGNSNQPQHFGDGTRLSIL.